This TCR beta chain appears in the sequencing data of a study of tumor-infiltrating lymphocytes in primary liver carcinoma. TCR beta cDNA came from approximately 540 ng total RNA, primed with a constant-region primer. Three nested multiplex PCR rounds, a slightly modified ARM-PCR method, built the TCR beta libraries. Both of the initial two PCR rounds ran for roughly 11 cycles and employed TRBV1-TRBV30 forward primers alongside a C-beta reverse primer. TCRdb passed the multiplex PCR reads through MiXCR, listing each CDR3 protein once. The table shows over 250,000 distinct CDR3 sequences, with approximately 58% occurring only once. Findings of the study overall: Tumor-adjacent and tumor-blood pairs showed less overlap than tumor region pairs.

This clonotype was seen at least ten times. Its antigen is as yet unknown. Per the germline V gene, CDR1 is SGHAT and CDR2 is FQNNGV. The CDR3 has 12 residues. V was pared by 5 bases and J by 7 bases, with 11 bases between. They got blood RNA out of unsorted whole blood and also pulled out germline DNA. The gene calls are TRBV11-2 and TRBJ2-5; D call uncertain. This clonotype was obtained from a woman in her 30s with primary liver carcinoma and hepatitis B virus infection. The sample consisted of peripheral blood. In DNA, the CDR3 is TGTGCCAGCAGCCCCCTCCCAGGGACCCAGTACTTC. As protein: CASSPLPGTQYF.